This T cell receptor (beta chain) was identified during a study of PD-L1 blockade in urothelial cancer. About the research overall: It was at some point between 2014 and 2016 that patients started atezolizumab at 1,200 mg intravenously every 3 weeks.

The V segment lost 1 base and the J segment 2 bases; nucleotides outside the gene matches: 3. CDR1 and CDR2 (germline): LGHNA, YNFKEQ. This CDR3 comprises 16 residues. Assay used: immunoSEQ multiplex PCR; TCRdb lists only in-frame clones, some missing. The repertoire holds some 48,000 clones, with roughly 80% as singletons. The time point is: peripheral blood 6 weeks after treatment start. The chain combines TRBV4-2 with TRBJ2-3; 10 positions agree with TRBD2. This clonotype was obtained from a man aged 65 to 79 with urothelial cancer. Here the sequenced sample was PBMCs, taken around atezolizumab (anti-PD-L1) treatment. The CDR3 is CASSQGGLAPTDTQYF. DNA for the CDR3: TGTGCCAGCAGCCAAGGGGGACTAGCGCCCACAGATACGCAGTATTTT.